Below are 13 T cell receptor beta chains sequenced from a single sample in a study of patients and donors after allogeneic stem cell transplantation. A single record per CDR3 protein comes from TCRdb applying MiXCR to the RT-PCR reads. Of about 960,000 distinct CDR3 sequences listed, over 15% were seen once; the top ten hold under 6.5%. The specimen was blood, either unsorted or a sorted T cell fraction (not recorded which). These receptors came from a human donor who was either an allogeneic HSCT recipient or a stem cell or donor lymphocyte infusion donor (not recorded which). It is not recorded whose cells these are; they may come from a transplant donor.

This clonotype appeared a few times. The genes are TRBV5-1 and TRBJ2-7; 9 bases map to TRBD1. The CDR3 runs 17 residues. Per germline, CDR1 SGHRS and CDR2 YFSETQ. V shed 0 bases, J shed 2 bases, and the junction held 9 bases outside the gene matches. The CDR3 sequence is CASSLVTRDRDTYEQYF. Written as DNA, the CDR3 is TGCGCCAGCAGCTTGGTAACCCGGGACAGGGATACCTACGAGCAGTACTTC.

This clonotype has at least ten counts. The chain employs TRBV12-3 or TRBV12-4 and TRBJ1-4; 9 bases agree with TRBD1. The CDR3 contains 15 residues. V lost 5 bases to trimming and J lost 5 bases; unmatched junction nucleotides: 6. The CDR3 loop reads CASSPGTGPNEKLFF. Written as DNA, the CDR3 is TGTGCCAGCAGTCCGGGGACAGGGCCAAATGAAAAACTGTTTTTT.

This clonotype was observed at least ten times. This chain uses TRBV5-1 with TRBJ2-3, with D hard to call. Germline-derived CDR1 and CDR2 are SGHRS and YFSETQ. This CDR3 region has 15 residues. Deletions cut 2 bases from V and 6 bases from J, with 16 bases between. The CDR3 reads CASSFGHLGADTQYF. In DNA, the CDR3 is TGCGCCAGCAGCTTTGGTCATCTCGGTGCGGATACGCAGTATTTT.

V is TRBV20-1 and J is TRBJ2-7, with unresolved D. This CDR3 is built from 13 residues. CDR1 is DFQATT and CDR2 is SNEGSKA in the germline V gene (reference sequence). Trimming took 5 bases from V and 2 from J, leaving 13 bases between them. The CDR3 is CSALPGLTYEQYF. In DNA, the CDR3 is TGCAGTGCTTTACCGGGCCTTACCTACGAGCAGTACTTC.

The table lists this clonotype with a few counts. V gene TRBV11-3 combines with J gene TRBJ2-7, with a weak D call TRBD2 (5 bases). The CDR3 runs 14 residues. Germline loops: CDR1 SGHNT, CDR2 YENEEA. The V gene lost 2 bases and the J gene lost 5 bases, with 13 bases spanning the gap. CDR3 residues: CASSLSGKVDEQYF. For the CDR3, the DNA is TGTGCCAGCAGCTTAAGCGGAAAGGTTGACGAGCAGTACTTC. The full variable domain, with the rest looked up from reference TRBV11-3 and TRBJ2-7, is EAGVVQSPRYKIIEKKQPVAFWCNPISGHNTLYWYLQNLGQGPELLIRYENEEAVDDSQLPKDRFSAERLKGVDSTLKIQPAELGDSAVYLCASSLSGKVDEQYFGPGTRLTVT.

At least ten counts were recorded for this clonotype. The chain recombines TRBV12-3 or TRBV12-4 with TRBJ1-1, with TRBD1 matching 8 bases. CDR3 length: 15 amino acids. V was clipped by 8 bases and J by 1 base; unmatched bases: 9. This chain's CDR3 is CASLRGQGENTEAFF. CDR3 sequence (DNA): TGTGCCAGCCTGAGAGGACAGGGCGAGAACACTGAAGCTTTCTTT.

The rearrangement links TRBV20-1 to TRBJ1-4, with 8 positions matching TRBD1. The CDR3 contains 14 residues. The J segment lost 7 bases and the V segment lost 6 bases, leaving 10 bases of the junction unmatched. The germline V gene has CDR1 DFQATT and CDR2 SNEGSKA (reference sequence). This chain's CDR3 is CSAPLQGAGEKLFF. CDR3 sequence (DNA): TGCAGTGCACCTCTGCAGGGGGCAGGTGAAAAACTGTTTTTT.

The CDR3 loop reads CASSITGLNNSPLHF. The DNA for the CDR3 is TGTGCCAGCAGTATTACAGGGTTGAACAATTCACCCCTCCACTTT. The chain joins TRBV12-3 or TRBV12-4 to TRBJ1-6; D possibly corresponds to TRBD1 (6 bases). CDR3 size: 15 residues. The V and J ends lost 5 bases and 7 bases respectively, with 15 bases between them.

In its sample, this clonotype was seen a few times. The J gene is TRBJ2-5, the V gene TRBV12-3 or TRBV12-4, with D maybe TRBD2 (5 bases). V shed 6 bases and J shed 5 bases, with 10 bases lying between them. This CDR3 spans 12 amino acids. CDR3: CASRASGETQYF. The DNA of the CDR3 is TGTGCCAGCAGGGCCTCGGGGGAGACCCAGTACTTC.

V and J are TRBV7-3 and TRBJ2-4, with 10 bases lining up with TRBD2. Trimming cost V 0 bases and J 1 base; bases outside gene matches: 0. This CDR3 contains 16 residues. Germline V gene lookup returns CDR1 SGHTA and CDR2 FQGTGA. The CDR3 DNA sequence: TGTGCCAGCAGCTTAACTAGCGGGGGGGCCAAAAACATTCAGTACTTC. Translating gives CASSLTSGGAKNIQYF.

This clonotype was found a few times. The rearrangement uses TRBV3-1 and TRBJ2-1, with D uncertain. CDR3 size: 13 residues. CDR1 and CDR2 (germline): LGHDT, YNNKEL (reference sequence). V lost 4 bases to trimming and J lost 10 bases, with 14 bases between them. The CDR3 DNA is TGTGCCAGCAGCCCGAGACCCCTGGGAGAGCAGTTCTTC. This sequence encodes CASSPRPLGEQFF.

This clonotype was found a few times. The chain uses TRBV9 and TRBJ1-2; 7 bases align to TRBD1. Germline V lookup: CDR1 SGDLS, CDR2 YYNGEE. The CDR3 covers 13 residues. V lost 4 bases, J lost 7 bases, and 7 bases stayed unmatched. This chain's CDR3 is CASSPTGDRGYTF. The CDR3 DNA follows: TGTGCCAGCAGCCCTACAGGGGATCGTGGCTACACCTTC.

This clonotype was seen ten or more times. V gene TRBV2 combines with J gene TRBJ2-7, with D hard to call. The germline V gene encodes CDR1 SNHLY and CDR2 FYNNEI. This CDR3 region has 13 residues. V was trimmed by 7 bases and J by 3 bases, leaving 13 bases between them. The CDR3 reads CASIRAPNYEQYF. CDR3 in DNA: TGTGCCAGCATTCGAGCCCCTAACTACGAGCAGTACTTC. Together with reference TRBV2 and TRBJ2-7, the CDR3 gives the full variable domain: EPEVTQTPSHQVTQMGQEVILRCVPISNHLYFYWYRQILGQKVEFLVSFYNNEISEKSEIFDDQFSVERPDGSNFTLKIRSTKLEDSAMYFCASIRAPNYEQYFGPGTRLTVT.